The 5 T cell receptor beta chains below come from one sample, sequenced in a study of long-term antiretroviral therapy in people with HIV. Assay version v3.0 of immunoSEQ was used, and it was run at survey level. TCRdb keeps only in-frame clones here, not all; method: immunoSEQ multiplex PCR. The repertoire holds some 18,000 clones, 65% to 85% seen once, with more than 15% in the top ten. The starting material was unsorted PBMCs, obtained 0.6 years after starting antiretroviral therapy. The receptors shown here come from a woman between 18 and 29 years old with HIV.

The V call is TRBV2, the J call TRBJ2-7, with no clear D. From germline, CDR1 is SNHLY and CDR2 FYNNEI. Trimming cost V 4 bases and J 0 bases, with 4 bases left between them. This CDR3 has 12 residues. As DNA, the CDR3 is TGTGCCAGCAGTGCTACCTCCTACGAGCAGTACTTC. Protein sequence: CASSATSYEQYF.

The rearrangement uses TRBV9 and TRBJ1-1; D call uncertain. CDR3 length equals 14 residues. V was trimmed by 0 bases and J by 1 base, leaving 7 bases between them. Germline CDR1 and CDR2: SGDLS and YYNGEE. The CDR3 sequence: CASSVAWGNTEAFF. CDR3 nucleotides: TGTGCCAGCAGCGTAGCGTGGGGGAACACTGAAGCTTTCTTT.

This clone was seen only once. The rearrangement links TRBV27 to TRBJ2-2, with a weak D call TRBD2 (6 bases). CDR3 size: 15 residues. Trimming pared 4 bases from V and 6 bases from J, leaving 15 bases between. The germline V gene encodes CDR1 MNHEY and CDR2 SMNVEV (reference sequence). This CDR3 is CASSSGRERAGELFF. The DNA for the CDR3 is TGTGCCAGCAGTTCGGGACGGGAGAGAGCCGGGGAGCTGTTTTTT.

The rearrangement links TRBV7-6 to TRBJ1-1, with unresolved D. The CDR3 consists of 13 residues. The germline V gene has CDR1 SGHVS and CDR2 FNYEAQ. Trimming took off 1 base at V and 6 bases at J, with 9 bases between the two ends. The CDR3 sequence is CASSLGGRPEAFF. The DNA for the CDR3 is TGTGCCAGCAGCTTAGGGGGTCGACCTGAAGCTTTCTTT.

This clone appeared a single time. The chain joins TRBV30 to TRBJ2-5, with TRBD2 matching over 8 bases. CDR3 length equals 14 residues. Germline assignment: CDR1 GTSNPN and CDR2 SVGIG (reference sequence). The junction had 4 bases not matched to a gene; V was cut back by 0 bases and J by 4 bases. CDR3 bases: TGTGCCTGGAGTGTGGGACTAGAAGGAGAGACCCAGTACTTC. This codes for CAWSVGLEGETQYF.